These T cell receptor beta chains were read from a single sample in a study of cytomegalovirus exposure and HLA in healthy donors. Repertoires were generated with immunoSEQ multiplex PCR, while TCRdb's copy carries only in-frame clones and drops some. The sample gives under 200,000 clones, 70% to 80% of which show up once; 2% to 2.5% is in the top ten. Sequenced sample: PBMCs. The receptors originated from a man aged 60 to 75 in good health and CMV-seronegative. The CDR3 runs from the conserved cysteine through the conserved F or W. The D gene is left open where the match is weak. A clone size is listed for some rows: how often the clone was seen (once, few, many), or a class if it is expanded.

j_gene	v_gene	len	d_gene	abundance	CDR3nt	CDR3aa
TRBJ2-7	TRBV19	15	TRBD1	-	TGTGCCAGTAGCTTAGGGTCGGGACAGCCCTACGAGCAGTACTTC	CASSLGSGQPYEQYF
TRBJ2-7	TRBV5-4	14	-	-	TGTGCCAGCAGTGGCACAGGCGTTTCCTACGAGCAGTACTTC	CASSGTGVSYEQYF
TRBJ2-1	TRBV5-6	16	TRBD2	few	TGTGCCAGCAGCTCATCACTAGCGGGGGCCTACAATGAGCAGTTCTTC	CASSSSLAGAYNEQFF
TRBJ1-1	TRBV2	18	TRBD1	once	TGTGCCAGCAGTCAAATCTCGACAGGGGTTGATATGAACACTGAAGCTTTCTTT	CASSQISTGVDMNTEAFF
TRBJ1-1	TRBV5-8	15	TRBD1	few	TGTGCCAGCAGCTTGGAAGACAGGGGGAGCACTGAAGCTTTCTTT	CASSLEDRGSTEAFF
TRBJ2-7	TRBV10-3	13	TRBD1	-	TGTGCAGCATCGGGACAGGGAACTAGCGAGCAGTACTTC	CAASGQGTSEQYF
TRBJ2-5	TRBV10-2	15	TRBD2	-	TGCGCCAGCACCCAGAGGAGCGGGAGGGCAGAGACCCAGTACTTC	CASTQRSGRAETQYF
TRBJ2-2	TRBV7-6	13	-	-	TGTGCCAGCACGGACTTGAGTACCGGGGAGCTGTTTTTT	CASTDLSTGELFF
TRBJ2-3	TRBV19	15	-	-	TGTGCCAGTAGTATAGAGGGCAGGGGCACAGATACGCAGTATTTT	CASSIEGRGTDTQYF
TRBJ2-7	TRBV5-6	17	TRBD1	few	TGTGCCAGCAAAGGTAGTGGATTGTCAGGGGGCGCGAACGAGCAGTACTTC	CASKGSGLSGGANEQYF
TRBJ2-5	TRBV5-1	15	-	-	TGCGCCAGCAGCTTGGAGGGACTCTCTTGGGAGACCCAGTACTTC	CASSLEGLSWETQYF
TRBJ2-5	TRBV19	15	-	-	TGTGCCAGTAGTAGCGGGACCAGACCGGGCGAGACCCAGTACTTC	CASSSGTRPGETQYF
TRBJ2-7	TRBV7-9	16	-	-	TGTGCCAGCAGCTTAACGCGGGGGACGGGACATGACGAGCAGTACTTC	CASSLTRGTGHDEQYF
TRBJ2-1	TRBV7-6	15	TRBD1	few	TGTGCCAGCAGTTGGGGGACAGGGGGACACAATGAGCAGTTCTTC	CASSWGTGGHNEQFF
TRBJ2-5	TRBV5-8	15	TRBD1	-	TGTGCCAGCACCCTAGGACAGGGCACACAAGAGACCCAGTACTTC	CASTLGQGTQETQYF
TRBJ2-7	TRBV7-6	16	TRBD1	-	TGTGCCAGCAGCTTCGGGATACCGGGACAGGGGTACGAGCAGTACTTC	CASSFGIPGQGYEQYF
TRBJ1-4	TRBV6-1	13	-	-	TGTGCCAGCAGGGGTCAGGATCCTGAAAAACTGTTTTTT	CASRGQDPEKLFF
TRBJ1-5	TRBV2	14	-	-	TGTGCCAGCAGTGAGGGCCGTTCAACCGGGCCCCAGCATTTT	CASSEGRSTGPQHF
TRBJ2-7	TRBV5-8	14	TRBD2	-	TGTGCCAGCAGCTGGCGGGGGGTTTCCTACGAGCAGTACTTC	CASSWRGVSYEQYF
TRBJ1-3	TRBV18	18	-	once	TGTGCCAGCTCACTTCCCGGCACAGGGACGATCTCTGGAAACACCATATATTTT	CASSLPGTGTISGNTIYF
TRBJ2-7	TRBV29-1	14	TRBD1	-	TGCAGCGTCTCCGGGGGACAGGGCGGCGACGAGCAGTACTTC	CSVSGGQGGDEQYF
TRBJ2-2	TRBV27	20	TRBD2	-	TGTGCCAGCAGTTTATCCCGACTAGCGGGGGAGCTTACGAACACCGGGGAGCTGTTTTTT	CASSLSRLAGELTNTGELFF
TRBJ1-5	TRBV5-6	13	-	-	TGTGCCAGCAGCCGAGGGAGGGATCAGCCCCAGCATTTT	CASSRGRDQPQHF
TRBJ1-5	TRBV2	12	-	-	TGTGCCAGCAGTGAAGTGCCAAGAGCCCAGCATTTT	CASSEVPRAQHF
TRBJ1-2	TRBV29-1	13	TRBD1	few	TGCAGCGTTCTCCCGACAGGGGGCGATGGCTACACCTTC	CSVLPTGGDGYTF
TRBJ2-7	TRBV5-4	15	-	once	TGTGCCAGCAGCCGGGGGGCAGGGACCTCCTACGAGCAGTACTTC	CASSRGAGTSYEQYF
TRBJ2-1	TRBV27	11	-	-	TGTGCCAGCAGTTTTCGGGATGAGCAGTTCTTC	CASSFRDEQFF
TRBJ1-1	TRBV7-9	11	-	few	TGTGCCAGCAGCATCGACAGAGAAGCTTTCTTT	CASSIDREAFF
TRBJ1-2	TRBV5-1	14	-	-	TGCGCCAGCAGCTTGGAAACTCCCCGGTATGGCTACACCTTC	CASSLETPRYGYTF
TRBJ1-1	TRBV5-1	15	-	-	TGCGCCAGCAGCTTGGAAGGACGGACTAACACTGAAGCTTTCTTT	CASSLEGRTNTEAFF
TRBJ2-6	TRBV6-5	15	-	-	TGTGCCAGCAGGGGGCTACCCGCTGGGGCCAACGTCCTGACTTTC	CASRGLPAGANVLTF
TRBJ2-3	TRBV7-6	17	TRBD1	-	TGTGCCAGCAGCCACACGGGGGACAGGGGCCCTCAAGATACGCAGTATTTT	CASSHTGDRGPQDTQYF
TRBJ2-1	TRBV5-8	16	TRBD1	-	TGTGCCAGCAGCTTGACCGACAGGGCCCCCTACAATGAGCAGTTCTTC	CASSLTDRAPYNEQFF
TRBJ2-2	TRBV7-2	14	-	-	TGTGCCAGCAGCCTGACAGCGAACACCGGGGAGCTGTTTTTT	CASSLTANTGELFF
TRBJ2-7	TRBV7-2	16	TRBD2	once	TGTGCCAGCAGCTTAGATCCAGCGGGAGCATCCTACGAGCAGTACTTC	CASSLDPAGASYEQYF
TRBJ1-6	TRBV6-6	13	-	-	TGTGCCAGCAGCTTCCAATCAGGGTCACCCCTCCACTTT	CASSFQSGSPLHF
TRBJ2-3	TRBV14	16	TRBD2	-	TGTGCCAGCAGCCAAGTACGGCTAGCGGGGCCAGATACGCAGTATTTT	CASSQVRLAGPDTQYF
TRBJ2-2	TRBV29-1	13	-	once	TGCAGCGTTGGCAGGGTTTATGGCGGGGAGCTGTTTTTT	CSVGRVYGGELFF
TRBJ1-3	TRBV18	17	-	once	TGTGCCAGCTCACGAGATGAAGGACAGCACACTGGAAACACCATATATTTT	CASSRDEGQHTGNTIYF
TRBJ2-7	TRBV27	15	-	once	TGTGCCAGCAGTTACAGGGAGTCGGGGTCCTACGAGCAGTACTTC	CASSYRESGSYEQYF
TRBJ1-5	TRBV6-6	14	TRBD1	once	TGTGCCAGCAGCCCGACAGGGGGCGATCAGCCCCAGCATTTT	CASSPTGGDQPQHF
TRBJ2-5	TRBV28	16	-	-	TGTGCCAGCAGTTTATACCGGGGAGGGGGGGGAGAGACCCAGTACTTC	CASSLYRGGGGETQYF